A selection of T cell receptor beta chains follows, all from one sample in a study of OX40 agonist ivuxolimab in advanced cancers. Profiled with immunoSEQ multiplex PCR; TCRdb holds only in-frame clones, not every one. This sample has 47,000 or so clones, with around 87% found just once. Sequencing used CD4+ or CD8+ T cells sorted from blood, obtained in a trial of the OX40 agonist ivuxolimab. The source is an adult with an advanced solid tumor such as melanoma, head and neck, liver or kidney cancer. The CDR3 runs from the conserved cysteine through the conserved F or W. A D gene is named only where the DNA matches it firmly. Rows give clone size only sometimes, using once, few, many, or a class for an expanded clone.

cdr3_nt,cdr3_aa,clone_size,j_call,v_call,d_call
TGTGCCTGGAATGGGGGATATGGCTACACCTTC,CAWNGGYGYTF,NA,TRBJ1-2,TRBV30,NA
TGTGCCAGCAGTACGCGACTAGCGGGAGGGCAAGATACGCAGTATTTT,CASSTRLAGGQDTQYF,NA,TRBJ2-3,TRBV27,TRBD2
TGTGCCAGTAGTATAAATGGGCCGCCAGGGTTGGACCAGCCCCAGCATTTT,CASSINGPPGLDQPQHF,NA,TRBJ1-5,TRBV19,NA
TGTGCCAGCAGCCCGGCAAATGCGGGTTTAGCCAAAAACATTCAGTACTTC,CASSPANAGLAKNIQYF,once,TRBJ2-4,TRBV7-9,NA
TGTGCCAGCAGCGTAGGGTGGGGCACCTACAATGAGCAGTTCTTC,CASSVGWGTYNEQFF,once,TRBJ2-1,TRBV9,NA
TGTGCCAGCAGCCAGGACAGGGGGCCGGGTTCACCCCTCCACTTT,CASSQDRGPGSPLHF,few,TRBJ1-6,TRBV5-4,TRBD1
TGTGCCAGCAGTTTATCGCAGGCTTCAAGAAACACTGAAGCTTTCTTT,CASSLSQASRNTEAFF,NA,TRBJ1-1,TRBV28,NA
TGTGCCAGCAGCTACTACCAATACGAGCAGTACTTC,CASSYYQYEQYF,NA,TRBJ2-7,TRBV7-9,NA
TGCAGCGTTGACAACGGGACAGTGTTCGACGAGCAGTACTTC,CSVDNGTVFDEQYF,NA,TRBJ2-7,TRBV29-1,TRBD1
TGCGCCAGCAGCCAGAAACAGGGCAAACCCCTCCACTTT,CASSQKQGKPLHF,NA,TRBJ1-6,TRBV4-1,NA
TGTGCCAGCAGCTTAGCCCCAGAGGTCTATGGCTACACCTTC,CASSLAPEVYGYTF,NA,TRBJ1-2,TRBV7-9,NA
TGTGCCAGCAGCTTGGCAGCGGGATATGGATCCTACACAGATACGCAGTATTTT,CASSLAAGYGSYTDTQYF,NA,TRBJ2-3,TRBV5-4,TRBD2
TGTGCCAGCAGCTCGACAAGCGGGGTGGGGACCGGGGAGCTGTTTTTT,CASSSTSGVGTGELFF,NA,TRBJ2-2,TRBV7-7,TRBD2
TGTGCTAGCAGCCATTCCCCATCCTACGAGCAGTACTTC,CASSHSPSYEQYF,NA,TRBJ2-7,TRBV7-7,NA
TGTGCCAGCAGGGGGGACGGATACAATGAGCAGTTCTTC,CASRGDGYNEQFF,NA,TRBJ2-1,TRBV28,NA
TGTGCCAGCAGCTTAGCTAGCGGGGGTTCCTACAATGAGCAGTTCTTC,CASSLASGGSYNEQFF,NA,TRBJ2-1,TRBV7-6,TRBD2
TGTGCCAGCAGTTACGGACTAGCGGGGCTGAGTGAGCAGTTCTTC,CASSYGLAGLSEQFF,NA,TRBJ2-1,TRBV6-5,TRBD2
TGTGCCAGCAGCCCAGGGACAGGGGGCCAGCCCCAGCATTTT,CASSPGTGGQPQHF,NA,TRBJ1-5,TRBV7-9,TRBD1
TGCGCCAGCAGTAGCCTAGCGGGAAAGGCAGATACGCAGTATTTT,CASSSLAGKADTQYF,NA,TRBJ2-3,TRBV4-1,TRBD2
TGTGCCAGCAGCCCGACAGGACTTAGCAATCAGCCCCAGCATTTT,CASSPTGLSNQPQHF,NA,TRBJ1-5,TRBV5-5,NA
TGTGCCAGCAGCTTACCCGGGGCTGGTCAGCCCCAGCATTTT,CASSLPGAGQPQHF,NA,TRBJ1-5,TRBV7-2,NA
TGTGCCAGCAAAGGAACGGTGGGGACCGGGGAGCTGTTTTTT,CASKGTVGTGELFF,NA,TRBJ2-2,TRBV2,NA